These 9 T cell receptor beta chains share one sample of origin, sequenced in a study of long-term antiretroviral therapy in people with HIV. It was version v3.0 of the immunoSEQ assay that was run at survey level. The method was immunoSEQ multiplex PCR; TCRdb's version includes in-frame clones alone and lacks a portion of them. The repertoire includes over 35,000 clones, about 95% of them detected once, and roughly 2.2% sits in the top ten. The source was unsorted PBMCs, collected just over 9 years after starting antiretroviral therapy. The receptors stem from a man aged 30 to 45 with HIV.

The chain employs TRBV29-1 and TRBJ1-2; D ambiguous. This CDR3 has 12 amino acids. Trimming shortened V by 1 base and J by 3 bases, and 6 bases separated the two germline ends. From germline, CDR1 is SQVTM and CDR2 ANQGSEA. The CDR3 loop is CSVEGGDYGYTF. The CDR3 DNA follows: TGCAGCGTTGAAGGGGGTGACTATGGCTACACCTTC.

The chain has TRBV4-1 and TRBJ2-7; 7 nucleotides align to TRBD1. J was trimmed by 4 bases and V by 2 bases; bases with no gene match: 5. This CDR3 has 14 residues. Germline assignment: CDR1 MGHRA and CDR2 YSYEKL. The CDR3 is CASSQYRGGYEQYV. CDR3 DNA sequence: TGCGCCAGCAGCCAATACAGGGGTGGGTACGAGCAGTACGTC.

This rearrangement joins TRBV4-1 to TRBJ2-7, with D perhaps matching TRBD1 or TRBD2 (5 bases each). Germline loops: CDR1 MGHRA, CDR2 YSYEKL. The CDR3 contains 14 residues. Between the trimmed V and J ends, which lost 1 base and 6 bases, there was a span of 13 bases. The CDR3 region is CASSQGQGRGEQYV. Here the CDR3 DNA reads TGCGCCAGCAGCCAAGGGCAGGGTCGGGGCGAGCAGTACGTC.

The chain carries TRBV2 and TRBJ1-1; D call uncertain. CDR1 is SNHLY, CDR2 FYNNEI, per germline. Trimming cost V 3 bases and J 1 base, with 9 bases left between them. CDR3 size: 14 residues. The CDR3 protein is CASSDDTSNTEAFF. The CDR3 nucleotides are TGTGCCAGCAGTGATGACACGTCGAACACTGAAGCTTTCTTT.

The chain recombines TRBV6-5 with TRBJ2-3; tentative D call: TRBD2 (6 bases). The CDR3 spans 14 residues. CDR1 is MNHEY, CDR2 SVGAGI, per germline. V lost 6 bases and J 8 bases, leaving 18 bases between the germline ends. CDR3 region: CASSRIHLGGTQYF. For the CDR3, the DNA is TGTGCCAGCAGCCGAATACATCTGGGGGGTACGCAGTATTTT.

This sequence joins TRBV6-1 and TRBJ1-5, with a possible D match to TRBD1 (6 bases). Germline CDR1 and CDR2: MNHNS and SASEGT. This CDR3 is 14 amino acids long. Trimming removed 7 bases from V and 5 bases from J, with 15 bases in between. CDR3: CASTRWTADQPQHF. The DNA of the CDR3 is TGTGCCAGCACCCGGTGGACAGCGGATCAGCCCCAGCATTTT.

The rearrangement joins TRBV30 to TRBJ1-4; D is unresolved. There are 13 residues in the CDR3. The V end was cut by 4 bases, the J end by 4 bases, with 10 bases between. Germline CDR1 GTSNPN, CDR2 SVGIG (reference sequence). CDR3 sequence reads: CAWMGQYNEKLFF. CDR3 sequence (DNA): TGTGCCTGGATGGGCCAGTATAATGAAAAACTGTTTTTT.

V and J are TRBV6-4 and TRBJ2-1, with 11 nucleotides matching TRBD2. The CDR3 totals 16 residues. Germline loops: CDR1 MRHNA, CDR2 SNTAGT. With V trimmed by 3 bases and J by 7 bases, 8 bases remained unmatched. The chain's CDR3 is CASSESSSGGTNEQFF. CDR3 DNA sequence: TGTGCCAGCAGTGAATCCTCTAGCGGGGGGACTAATGAGCAGTTCTTC.

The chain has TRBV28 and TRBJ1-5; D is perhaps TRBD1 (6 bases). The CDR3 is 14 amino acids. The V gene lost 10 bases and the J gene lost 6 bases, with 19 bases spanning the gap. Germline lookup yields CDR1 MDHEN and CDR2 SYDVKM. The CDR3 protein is CATALNRESQPQHF. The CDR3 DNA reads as TGTGCCACCGCCCTTAACAGGGAAAGTCAGCCCCAGCATTTT.